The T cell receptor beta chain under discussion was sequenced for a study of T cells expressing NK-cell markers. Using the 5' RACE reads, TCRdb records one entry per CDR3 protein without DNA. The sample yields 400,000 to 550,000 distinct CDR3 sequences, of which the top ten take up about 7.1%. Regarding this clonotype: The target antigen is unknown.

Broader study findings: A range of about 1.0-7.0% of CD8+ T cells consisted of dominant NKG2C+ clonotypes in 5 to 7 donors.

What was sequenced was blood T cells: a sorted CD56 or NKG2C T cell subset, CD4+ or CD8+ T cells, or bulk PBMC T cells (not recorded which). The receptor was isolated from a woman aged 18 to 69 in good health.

The chain's CDR3 is CASSMTGVVTQYF. The J gene is TRBJ2-5, the V gene TRBV19; as DNA is missing, the TRBD1 call by TCRdb cannot be tested. The CDR3 is 13 amino acids. The germline CDR1 and CDR2 sequences are LNHDA and SQIVND (reference sequence).